These 10 T cell receptor beta chains were all obtained from the same sample, sequenced in a study of graft-versus-host responses after intestinal transplantation. No antigen is known for these receptors. Libraries were prepared by immunoSEQ multiplex PCR; TCRdb keeps only in-frame clonotypes and omits some of them. The sample holds roughly 80,000 clones, around 87% seen once. Sequencing was performed on unstimulated CD8+ T cells sorted from spleen or lymph node cells, taken before transplant. The source of these receptors is a human donor who was the organ donor for an intestinal transplant.

This chain uses TRBV19 with TRBJ1-1; no clear D gene. V shed 8 bases and J shed 5 bases, with 15 bases lying between them. There are 13 residues in the CDR3. CDR1 and CDR2 from the germline V gene are LNHDA and SQIVND (reference sequence). The CDR3 is CASQSSWGTEAFF. CDR3 DNA: TGTGCCAGTCAGTCATCTTGGGGAACTGAAGCTTTCTTT.

V usage is TRBV7-9 and J usage is TRBJ2-5, with 7 bases matching TRBD1. J was trimmed by 3 bases and V by 3 bases; bases with no gene match: 10. The germline CDR1 and CDR2 sequences are SEHNR and FQNEAQ (reference sequence). The CDR3 spans 16 residues. DNA for the CDR3: TGTGCCAGCAGCTTGGTGGGACAGTCCCTCGAAGAGACCCAGTACTTC. Translating gives CASSLVGQSLEETQYF. The full variable domain, with the rest looked up from reference TRBV7-9 and TRBJ2-5, is DTGVSQNPRHKITKRGQNVTFRCDPISEHNRLYWYRQTLGQGPEFLTYFQNEAQLEKSRLLSDRFSAERPKGSFSTLEIQRTEQGDSAMYLCASSLVGQSLEETQYFGPGTRLLVL.

This clone showed up just once. The chain has TRBV28 and TRBJ1-1; D is undetermined. Germline CDR1 reads MDHEN; CDR2 reads SYDVKM. V lost 6 bases to trimming and J lost 4 bases, with 15 bases between them. The CDR3 loop spans 14 amino acids. The DNA of the CDR3 is TGTGCCAGCAGAATCCCGGGAGTCGGCACTGAAGCTTTCTTT. Translating gives CASRIPGVGTEAFF.

This clone was picked up a small number of times. The chain recombines TRBV4-2 with TRBJ2-5, with 8 positions matching TRBD2. CDR3 length: 16 amino acids. The junction had 4 bases not matched to a gene; V was cut back by 0 bases and J by 1 base. In germline, CDR1 is LGHNA, CDR2 YNFKEQ. CDR3 amino acids: CASSQDGAGGQETQYF. CDR3 nucleotides: TGTGCCAGCAGCCAAGATGGGGCGGGGGGCCAAGAGACCCAGTACTTC.

The CDR3 coding sequence is TGTGCCAGCAGATACAATGAGCAGTTCTTC. This sequence encodes CASRYNEQFF. J is TRBJ2-1 and V is TRBV6-1; unclear D gene. Germline V gene data show CDR1 as MNHNS and CDR2 as SASEGT. The V end lost 6 bases, the J end lost 4 bases, and 1 base lay between the germline ends. This CDR3 is built from 10 residues.

This clone has just one count. This chain uses TRBV29-1 with TRBJ2-7; no clear D gene. Between the trimmed V and J ends, which lost 5 bases and 2 bases, there was a span of 19 bases. Germline V gene data show CDR1 as SQVTM and CDR2 as ANQGSEA. The CDR3 has 15 residues. The chain's CDR3 is CSVLSSEGWPYEQYF. The CDR3 DNA sequence: TGCAGCGTTTTATCAAGCGAAGGTTGGCCCTACGAGCAGTACTTC.

This chain joins TRBV10-2 and TRBJ2-2; 9 bases are a match to TRBD2. The CDR3 is made up of 14 amino acids. Trimming took 7 bases from V and 4 from J; bases not matched to a gene: 4. Germline V CDR1 and CDR2: WSHSY, SAAADI. CDR3 loop: CASNAGGSTGELFF. The CDR3 DNA reads as TGCGCCAGCAATGCGGGGGGGAGCACCGGGGAGCTGTTTTTT.

The V and J genes are TRBV7-9 and TRBJ2-2; a possible D gene is TRBD1 (6 bases). V lost 5 bases and J lost 0, with 10 bases in between. Germline CDR1 and CDR2: SEHNR and FQNEAQ (reference sequence). The CDR3 totals 15 residues. The CDR3 bases are TGTGCCAGCAGCAAGGGACACCCGAACACCGGGGAGCTGTTTTTT. This encodes CASSKGHPNTGELFF.

The chain combines TRBV5-6 with TRBJ2-7, with D perhaps TRBD2 (7 bases). The CDR3 contains 15 residues. The germline V gene has CDR1 SGHDT and CDR2 YYEEEE. The germline V and J ends were trimmed by 4 bases and 2 bases, with 16 bases remaining between them. The chain's CDR3 is CASSRGAASPYEQYF. CDR3 DNA sequence: TGTGCCAGCAGCCGGGGGGCAGCGAGCCCCTACGAGCAGTACTTC.

V and J are TRBV4-2 and TRBJ1-1; no firm D call. The CDR3 covers 14 residues. The V end was cut by 1 base, the J end by 0 bases, with 6 bases between. Germline values: CDR1 LGHNA, CDR2 YNFKEQ. The CDR3 sequence: CASSQGVMNTEAFF. The CDR3 coding sequence is TGTGCCAGCAGCCAAGGGGTGATGAACACTGAAGCTTTCTTT.